This T cell receptor beta chain was sequenced for a study of blood T cell repertoires in COVID-19. Background on the study: Some COVID-19 samples were acute and others convalescent; all came from the United States, Italy and Spain. T cells, B-cell-depleted T cells, or PBMCs supplied cDNA or gDNA.

The germline V gene encodes CDR1 MDHEN and CDR2 SYDVKM. With 5 bases removed from V and 1 base from J, the gap between germline ends came to 11 bases. The CDR3 has 14 amino acids. Per the study methods: Using reference gene primer amplification, nucleated cell counts were estimated. Method: immunoSEQ multiplex PCR; TCRdb's copy keeps in-frame clones and lacks some. The V and J calls and clone size were taken over from that table, and D and trimming were inferred from the DNA. The repertoire consists of under 250,000 clones, with about 86% occurring once and the leading ten covering roughly 1.4%. The J gene is TRBJ2-5, the V gene TRBV28, with unresolved D. Sample: peripheral blood. The origin of this receptor is a man at least 80 years old with acute or convalescent COVID-19. As DNA, the CDR3 is TGTGCCAGCAGTCCCCCCGGTTCCCAAGAGACCCAGTACTTC. Protein product: CASSPPGSQETQYF.